This T cell receptor (beta chain) emerged from a study of neurological immune-mediated disorders. Trimming stripped 5 bases from V and 1 base from J, with 17 bases between. The CDR3 covers 16 residues. Germline CDR1 is SGHAT and CDR2 is FQNNGV. Every sequencing run produced over 190 million TCR-beta sequences that came from 15-18 subjects. Using its own MiXCR run on the 5' RACE reads, TCRdb lists one record per CDR3 protein. Counted here are fewer than 45,000 distinct CDR3 sequences, just under 6.5% occurring once; the ten biggest clones make up about 0.57%. CD4+ or CD8+ T cells, around 1 million per library, were used for sorted libraries.

The sequence was collected from a middle-aged woman in good health. What was sequenced was CD4+ T cells from blood. The gene calls are TRBV11-2 and TRBJ1-1; no clear D gene. The CDR3 loop reads CASSQEAGRSNTEAFF. In DNA form, the CDR3 reads TGTGCCAGCAGCCAAGAGGCAGGCAGGTCGAACACTGAAGCTTTCTTT.